The clone carrying this T cell receptor beta chain came up a few times. This specimen comes from a study of T-cell memory formation after mild COVID-19. Trimming cost V 5 bases and J 6 bases; bases outside gene matches: 1. Germline CDR1 reads SEHNR; CDR2 reads FQNEAQ (reference sequence). This CDR3 contains 14 residues. MiXCR, run by TCRdb on the 5' RACE reads, gives a single entry per CDR3 protein. The sample carries 250,000 to 300,000 distinct CDR3 sequences, 15% to 20% recorded once. Sequences were obtained from PBMCs or a T cell subset sorted from them (not recorded which). This sequence originates from a man between 18 and 29 years old who had mild COVID-19 (a few samples of this study predate the infection). Cell type and time point are not known. The rearrangement uses TRBV7-9 and TRBJ2-2; 12 bases align to TRBD1. This CDR3 reads CASSRDRGPGELFF. The CDR3 region has the DNA TGTGCCAGCAGCCGGGACAGGGGGCCCGGGGAGCTGTTTTTT.